This T cell receptor beta chain was sequenced during a study of blood T cell repertoires in COVID-19. The assay was immunoSEQ multiplex PCR, and TCRdb's table has in-frame clones only and misses some. The sample lists fewer than 500,000 clones; about 87% were seen once. Sequencing was carried out using PBMCs or T cells enriched from blood (not recorded which). This clonotype was sampled from a young man who had recovered from COVID-19.

The CDR3 DNA reads TGCGCCAGCAGCTCACAGGGGGCTGTGGGCGGGGAGCTGTTTTTT. This translates into CASSSQGAVGGELFF. The rearrangement uses TRBV5-1 and TRBJ2-2, with 9 bases that match TRBD1. Germline CDR1 SGHRS, CDR2 YFSETQ. The trim removed 3 bases at V and 7 bases at J, leaving 7 bases unmatched. CDR3 length equals 15 residues.